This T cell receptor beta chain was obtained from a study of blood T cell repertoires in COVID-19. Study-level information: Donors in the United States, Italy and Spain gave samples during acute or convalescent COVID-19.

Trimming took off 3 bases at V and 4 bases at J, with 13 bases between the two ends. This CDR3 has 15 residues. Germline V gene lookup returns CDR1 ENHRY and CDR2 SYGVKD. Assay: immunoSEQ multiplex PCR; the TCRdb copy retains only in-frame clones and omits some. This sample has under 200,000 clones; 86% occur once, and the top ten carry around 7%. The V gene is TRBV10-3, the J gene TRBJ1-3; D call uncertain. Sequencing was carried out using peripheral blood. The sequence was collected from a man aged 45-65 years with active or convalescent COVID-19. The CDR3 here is CAISEGARGGNTIYF. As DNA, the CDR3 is TGTGCCATCAGTGAAGGAGCCCGGGGAGGAAACACCATATATTTT.